The rows below give T cell receptor beta chains drawn from one sample of a study of cytomegalovirus exposure and HLA in healthy donors. TCRdb's table, derived via immunoSEQ multiplex PCR, lists solely in-frame clones and lacks some. The sample carries about 200,000 clones, almost 80% recorded once. Specimen: PBMCs. All receptors derive from a male donor in good health and CMV-seronegative. CDR3s include the opening cysteine and the closing phenylalanine or tryptophan. Each record gives: D gene, V gene, clone size, J gene, CDR3 DNA, CDR3 protein. A D gene is named only where the DNA matches it firmly. Some rows mark clone size as missing; the rest say once, few, many or name a class of expanded clone.

TRBD2	TRBV5-1	-	TRBJ2-1	TGCGCCAGCAGACGGACTAGCGGCATCTCCTACAATGAGCAGTTCTTC	CASRRTSGISYNEQFF
TRBD2	TRBV10-2	-	TRBJ2-5	TGCGCCAGCAGTCTCGGACTAGCGGGAGGTAGAGAGACCCAGTACTTC	CASSLGLAGGRETQYF
-	TRBV7-6	-	TRBJ1-2	TGTGCCAGCAGCTTATCAGGCTATGGCTACACCTTC	CASSLSGYGYTF
TRBD1	TRBV9	-	TRBJ2-2	TGTGCCAGCAGCGTTGGGACAGGGAACACCGGGGAGCTGTTTTTT	CASSVGTGNTGELFF
TRBD1	TRBV9	few	TRBJ1-6	TGTGCCAGCAGCTCGGCGGGACAGGGGATTTTAGGGACCCTCCACTTT	CASSSAGQGILGTLHF
-	TRBV5-6	-	TRBJ2-3	TGTGCCAGCAGCCCCATGACAGCTAGCACAGATACGCAGTATTTT	CASSPMTASTDTQYF
-	TRBV6-5	-	TRBJ1-2	TGTGCCACCAAACTTTACCAGGGAAATGGCTACACCTTC	CATKLYQGNGYTF
TRBD1	TRBV14	few	TRBJ2-3	TGTGCCAGCAGCCAAGAGACAGGGCGCGCTACGCAGTATTTT	CASSQETGRATQYF
-	TRBV4-1	-	TRBJ1-5	TGCGCCAGCAGCTACCGCGGCGAGGGACAGCCCCAGCATTTT	CASSYRGEGQPQHF
-	TRBV9	-	TRBJ2-5	TGTGCCAGCAGCCCCAGGGAAGCGGGTGAGCGGGAGACCCAGTACTTC	CASSPREAGERETQYF
-	TRBV30	-	TRBJ1-4	TGTGCCTGGAGTGTTGGGGCAGCAGGTTATAATGAAAAACTGTTTTTT	CAWSVGAAGYNEKLFF
-	TRBV7-6	-	TRBJ2-7	TGTGCCAGCAGCCAAGAAACCCAGGCCGTATGGTCCGAGCAGTACTTC	CASSQETQAVWSEQYF
-	TRBV11-3	-	TRBJ2-1	TGTGCCAGCAGCCCCGGCGGAGGGGTTACCAATGAGCAGTTCTTC	CASSPGGGVTNEQFF
TRBD2	TRBV11-2	few	TRBJ2-7	TGTGCCAGCAGCTTAGAACCTCCGGGACTAGGGAGCTCCTACGAGCAGTACTTC	CASSLEPPGLGSSYEQYF
-	TRBV11-1	-	TRBJ2-7	TGTGCCAGCAGCCCCAGGGTGGGAGGCTACGAGCAGTACTTC	CASSPRVGGYEQYF
TRBD1	TRBV29-1	-	TRBJ2-6	TGCAGCGTTGCGGGACAGCCTACTGGGGCCAACGTCCTGACTTTC	CSVAGQPTGANVLTF
-	TRBV6-5	-	TRBJ2-3	TGTGCCAGCAGCAGGGAAGGAGATACGCAGTATTTT	CASSREGDTQYF
-	TRBV28	-	TRBJ1-1	TGTGCCAGCAGTCGGCAACAGGTCACTGAAGCTTTCTTT	CASSRQQVTEAFF
-	TRBV5-1	-	TRBJ2-3	TGCGCCAGCAGCTTAGCGAGCACAGATACGCAGTATTTT	CASSLASTDTQYF
TRBD1	TRBV5-1	-	TRBJ2-5	TGCGCCAGCAGCCGGACAGGGACCCACGAGACCCAGTACTTC	CASSRTGTHETQYF
-	TRBV5-6	once	TRBJ2-3	TGTGCCAGCAGCTCCGGGACATCGAGCACAGATACGCAGTATTTT	CASSSGTSSTDTQYF
-	TRBV7-9	-	TRBJ1-2	TGTGCCAGCAGCCCTCGTGGGGGGGGGTTCGGTGGCTACACCTTC	CASSPRGGGFGGYTF
-	TRBV2	-	TRBJ2-7	TGTGCCAGCAGTAAACAGGGACCCTCCTACGAGCAGTACTTC	CASSKQGPSYEQYF
-	TRBV10-2	-	TRBJ2-1	TGCGCCAGCAGAGACGGGTCCTACTCCTACAATGAGCAGTTCTTC	CASRDGSYSYNEQFF
TRBD1	TRBV2	-	TRBJ2-7	TGTGCCAGCAGAAAGACAGGGACCTCCTACGAGCAGTACTTC	CASRKTGTSYEQYF
-	TRBV5-1	-	TRBJ1-2	TGCGCCAGCAGCTTGGAAGGAGATCGCTATGGCTACACCTTC	CASSLEGDRYGYTF
-	TRBV18	-	TRBJ2-2	TGTGCCAGCTCACCGCGGGACACCGGGGAGCTGTTTTTT	CASSPRDTGELFF
-	TRBV6-1	many	TRBJ2-2	TGTGCCAGCAGTGGGACCAGGGTAGGATCCGGGGAGCTGTTTTTT	CASSGTRVGSGELFF
TRBD2	TRBV6-5	-	TRBJ2-3	TGTGCCAGCAGTTTCACCAGCGGGAGTAGGACAGATACGCAGTATTTT	CASSFTSGSRTDTQYF
-	TRBV2	-	TRBJ2-5	TGTGCCAGCAGCAATGGACAGCTAGAGACCCAGTACTTC	CASSNGQLETQYF
TRBD2	TRBV30	-	TRBJ2-7	TGTGCCTGGAACCTAGCGGGATACGAGCAGTACTTC	CAWNLAGYEQYF
TRBD1	TRBV7-2	-	TRBJ1-1	TGTGCCAGCAGCCACCGGACAGGGGGCTTCACTGAAGCTTTCTTT	CASSHRTGGFTEAFF
-	TRBV11-2	few	TRBJ2-2	TGTGCCAGTACGCGGATCAACACCGGGGAGCTGTTTTTT	CASTRINTGELFF
-	TRBV12-5	-	TRBJ1-1	TGTGCTAGTGGTCAACGACAAGGGGAGGGAGGTACTGAAGCTTTCTTT	CASGQRQGEGGTEAFF
-	TRBV18	once	TRBJ2-1	TGTGCCAGCTCACCACGACAAACGAGCTCCTACAATGAGCAGTTCTTC	CASSPRQTSSYNEQFF